This T cell receptor beta chain was found in a study of control samples from healthy donors and cancer patients. Some clones are missing from TCRdb's copy, which holds only in-frame ones; the method was immunoSEQ multiplex PCR. The data contain approximately 70,000 clones, approximately 89% of them singletons. This CDR3 comprises 16 residues. Germline CDR1 and CDR2: SEHNR and FQNEAQ (reference sequence). The V end lost 4 bases, the J end lost 2 bases, and 15 bases lay between the germline ends. The clonotype originates from a man in his fifties or sixties with colorectal cancer. The sample comprised PBMCs. This chain connects TRBV7-9 to TRBJ2-1, with D possibly TRBD2 on 5 matching bases. CDR3 in DNA: TGTGCCAGCAGCTCCCACCTGCGGGTAGCCTACAATGAGCAGTTCTTC. Translated, it gives CASSSHLRVAYNEQFF.